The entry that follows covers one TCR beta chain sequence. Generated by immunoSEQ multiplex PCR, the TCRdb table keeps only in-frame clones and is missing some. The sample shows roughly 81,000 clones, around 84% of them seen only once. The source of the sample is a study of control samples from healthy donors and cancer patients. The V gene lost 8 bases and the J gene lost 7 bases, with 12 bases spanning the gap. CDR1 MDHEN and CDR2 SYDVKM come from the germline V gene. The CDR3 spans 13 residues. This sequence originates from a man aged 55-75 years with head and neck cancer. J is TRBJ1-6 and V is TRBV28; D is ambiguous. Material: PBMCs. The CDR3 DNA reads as TGTGCCAGCGTCTCAGCCGACAATTCACCCCTCCACTTT. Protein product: CASVSADNSPLHF.